This TCR beta chain was documented in a study of T-cell memory formation after mild COVID-19. Overall study: TCR clusters were largely donor specific.

This clonotype was detected only a few times. TCRdb re-called the 5' RACE reads through MiXCR, storing one row per CDR3 protein. The sample yields about 250,000 distinct CDR3 sequences, more than 15% seen once. Trimming removed 4 bases at V and 2 bases at J, with 8 bases between. This CDR3 contains 12 residues. Germline V CDR1 and CDR2: SQVTM, ANQGSEA. The clonotype was recovered from a man aged 18 to 35 who had mild COVID-19 (a few samples of this study predate the infection). Cell type and time point are not known. The sample taken for sequencing was PBMCs or a T cell subset sorted from them (not recorded which). This sequence joins TRBV29-1 and TRBJ2-5; D remains unclear. The CDR3 protein is CSVAARQETQYF. The CDR3 region has the DNA TGCAGCGTTGCGGCTCGGCAAGAGACCCAGTACTTC.